The next 6 T cell receptor beta chains were all read from a single sample in a study of blood T cell repertoires in COVID-19. Clones were sequenced by immunoSEQ multiplex PCR, and TCRdb holds only the in-frame ones, with some missing. The sample has about 240,000 clones; 82% are singletons. The sequencing sample was made of peripheral blood. These receptors came from a woman aged 60 to 75 with active or convalescent COVID-19.

This clone was seen only a few times. The CDR3: CASSSTDRGREQYF. CDR3 DNA sequence: TGTGCCAGCAGCAGCACGGACAGAGGTCGCGAGCAGTACTTC. The V gene is TRBV11-2, the J gene TRBJ2-7; the D gene is possibly TRBD1 (6 bases). Germline CDR1 SGHAT, CDR2 FQNNGV. V was pared by 5 bases and J by 6 bases, with 17 bases between. The CDR3 covers 14 residues.

The chain has TRBV11-2 and TRBJ1-2; TRBD1 matches at 8 bases. The V and J ends lost 5 bases and 7 bases, in that order; junction bases with no gene match: 6. CDR1 is SGHAT and CDR2 is FQNNGV in the germline V gene. The CDR3 is made up of 13 amino acids. CDR3 coding DNA: TGTGCCAGCAGCCGACAGGGGAAGAGTGGCTACACCTTC. Translation: CASSRQGKSGYTF.

The chain joins TRBV10-3 to TRBJ1-4; the match to TRBD1 covers 8 bases. Germline V gives CDR1 ENHRY, CDR2 SYGVKD. V gave up 11 bases and J gave up 0 bases; unmatched junction bases: 5. The CDR3 covers 14 residues. DNA for the CDR3: TGTGCCGCCCGACAGGGGACAACTAATGAAAAACTGTTTTTT. It is translated as CAARQGTTNEKLFF.

There are a few counts of this clone. The V gene is TRBV13, the J gene TRBJ1-6, with D perhaps TRBD1 (5 bases). CDR3 size: 15 residues. CDR1 and CDR2 from the germline V gene are PRHDT and FYEKMQ (reference sequence). Trimming stripped 2 bases from V and 5 bases from J, with 10 bases between. The CDR3 is CASSLSAGNNSPLHF. The CDR3 DNA sequence: TGTGCCAGCAGCTTATCGGCAGGGAATAATTCACCCCTCCACTTT.

This chain connects TRBV2 to TRBJ2-1, with 9 positions matching TRBD2. CDR1 is SNHLY, CDR2 FYNNEI, per germline. The length of the CDR3 is 16 residues. Trimming took 1 base from V and 5 from J; bases not matched to a gene: 6. This CDR3 is CASSEGQGGGDNEQFF. The CDR3 bases are TGTGCCAGCAGTGAAGGCCAAGGCGGGGGGGACAATGAGCAGTTCTTC.

The chain recombines TRBV19 with TRBJ1-2; 9 nucleotides match TRBD1. Germline CDR1 LNHDA, CDR2 SQIVND (reference sequence). V lost 4 bases to trimming and J lost 0 bases; unmatched junction nucleotides: 6. This CDR3 region has 16 residues. The CDR3 nucleotides read TGTGCCAGTAGTAGGGACAGGGATTTCTCTAACTATGGCTACACCTTC. Translation: CASSRDRDFSNYGYTF.